This T cell receptor beta chain stems from a study of blood T cell repertoires in COVID-19. Background on the study: Sites across the United States, Italy and Spain contributed samples from acute and convalescent COVID-19.

The germline gives CDR1 SGHRS, CDR2 YFSETQ. The length of the CDR3 is 14 residues. Trimming removed 4 bases from V and 1 base from J, with 11 bases in between. Here immunoSEQ multiplex PCR was the method, and the copy in TCRdb shows in-frame clones only, minus some. The data show tens of thousands of clones, under 95% seen once. The V gene is TRBV5-1, the J gene TRBJ1-1, with D uncertain. This sequence was found in a man in his sixties with acute or convalescent COVID-19. The sequenced sample was peripheral blood. The CDR3 nucleotides are TGCGCCAGCAGCCCCGTGGAGGGGAACACTGAAGCTTTCTTT. It is translated as CASSPVEGNTEAFF.